Each of the 2 T cell receptor beta chains below was sequenced from the same sample in a study of Ad26.COV2.S vaccination and SARS-CoV-2 variants (dated by TCRdb to the early 2020s). The library was generated by the immunoSEQ multiplex PCR assay. Drawn from immuneACCESS, this table holds only the in-frame rearrangements with V and J called that TCRdb kept. Clones are partly lost; checked studies trace under half to an unresolved V gene and leave the rest unexplained. For this sample there are hundreds of thousands of clones; about 90% appear just once. The ten top clones hold nearly 1.5% of the sample. The sample's treatment or condition label is to be understood as: some 20 received Ad26.COV2.S at low or high dose, single or two shots; 5 received placebo; per-sample allocation not given. For vaccine and placebo recipients, repertoires were sequenced using samples collected on day 63 after the first injection.

The source material was peripheral blood, sampled in a trial of Ad26.COV2.S vaccine versus placebo. These receptors originate from a person between 18 and 60 years old who received the Ad26.COV2.S COVID-19 vaccine or a placebo.

The rearrangement joins TRBV19 to TRBJ1-5; 9 bases line up with TRBD1. CDR1 and CDR2 from the germline V gene are LNHDA and SQIVND (reference sequence). Trimming at V came to 8 bases and at J to 7 bases, leaving 6 bases not matched to a gene. The CDR3 runs to 13 residues. The CDR3: CASRDRGRQPQHF. DNA for the CDR3: TGTGCCAGTCGTGACAGGGGGAGGCAGCCCCAGCATTTT.

The V gene is TRBV15, the J gene TRBJ1-5; D not certain. V was pared by 0 bases and J by 1 base, with 4 bases between. Germline V gives CDR1 LNHNV, CDR2 YYDKDF (reference sequence). The CDR3 consists of 14 residues. CDR3 nucleotide sequence: TGTGCCACCAGCAGAGAACGGAGCAATCAGCCCCAGCATTTT. Translation gives CATSRERSNQPQHF.